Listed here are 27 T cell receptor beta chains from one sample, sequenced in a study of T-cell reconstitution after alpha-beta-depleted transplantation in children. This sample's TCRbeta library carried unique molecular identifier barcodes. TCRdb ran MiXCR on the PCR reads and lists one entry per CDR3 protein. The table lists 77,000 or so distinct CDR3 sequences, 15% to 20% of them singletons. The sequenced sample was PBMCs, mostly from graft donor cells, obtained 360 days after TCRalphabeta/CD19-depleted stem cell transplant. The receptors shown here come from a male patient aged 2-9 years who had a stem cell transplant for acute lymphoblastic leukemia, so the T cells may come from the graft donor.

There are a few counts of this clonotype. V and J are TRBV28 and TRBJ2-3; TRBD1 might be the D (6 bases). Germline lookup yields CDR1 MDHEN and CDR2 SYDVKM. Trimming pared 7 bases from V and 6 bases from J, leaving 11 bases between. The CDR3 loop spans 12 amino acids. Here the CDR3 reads CASTLRGDTQYF. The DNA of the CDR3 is TGTGCCAGCACCCTCAGGGGCGATACGCAGTATTTT.

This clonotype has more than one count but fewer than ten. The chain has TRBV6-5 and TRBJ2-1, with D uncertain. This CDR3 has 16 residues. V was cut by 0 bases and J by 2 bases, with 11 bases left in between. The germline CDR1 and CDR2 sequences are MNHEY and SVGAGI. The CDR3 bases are TGTGCCAGCAGTTACTCCCCCACCCACACCTACAATGAGCAGTTCTTC. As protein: CASSYSPTHTYNEQFF.

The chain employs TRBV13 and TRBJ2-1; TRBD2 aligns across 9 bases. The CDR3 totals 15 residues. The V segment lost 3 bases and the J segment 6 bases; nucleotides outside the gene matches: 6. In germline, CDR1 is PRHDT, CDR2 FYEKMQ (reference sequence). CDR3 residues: CASSFIAGVGNEQFF. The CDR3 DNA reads TGTGCCAGCAGCTTCATAGCGGGAGTAGGCAATGAGCAGTTCTTC.

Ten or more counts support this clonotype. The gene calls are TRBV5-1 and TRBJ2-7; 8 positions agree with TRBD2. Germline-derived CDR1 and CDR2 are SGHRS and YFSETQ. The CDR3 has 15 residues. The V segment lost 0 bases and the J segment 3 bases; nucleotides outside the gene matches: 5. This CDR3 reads CASSLEGLVNYEQYF. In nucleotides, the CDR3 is TGCGCCAGCAGCTTGGAGGGACTAGTAAACTACGAGCAGTACTTC.

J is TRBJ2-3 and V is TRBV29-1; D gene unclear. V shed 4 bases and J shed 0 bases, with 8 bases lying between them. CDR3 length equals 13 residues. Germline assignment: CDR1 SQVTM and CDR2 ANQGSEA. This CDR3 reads CSVAIFSTDTQYF. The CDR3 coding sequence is TGCAGCGTTGCGATCTTTAGCACAGATACGCAGTATTTT.

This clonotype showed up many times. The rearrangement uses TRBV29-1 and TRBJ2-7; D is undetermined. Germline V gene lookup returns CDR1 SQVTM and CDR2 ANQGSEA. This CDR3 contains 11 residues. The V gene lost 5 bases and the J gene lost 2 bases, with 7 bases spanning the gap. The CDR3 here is CSVRDAYEQYF. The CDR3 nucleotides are TGCAGCGTTCGCGACGCCTACGAGCAGTACTTC.

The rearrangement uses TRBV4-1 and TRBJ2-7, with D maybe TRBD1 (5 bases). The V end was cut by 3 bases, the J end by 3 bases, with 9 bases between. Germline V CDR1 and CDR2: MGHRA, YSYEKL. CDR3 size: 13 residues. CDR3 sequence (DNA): TGCGCCAGCAGCCAGATCGACAGCTACGAGCAGTACTTC. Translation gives CASSQIDSYEQYF.

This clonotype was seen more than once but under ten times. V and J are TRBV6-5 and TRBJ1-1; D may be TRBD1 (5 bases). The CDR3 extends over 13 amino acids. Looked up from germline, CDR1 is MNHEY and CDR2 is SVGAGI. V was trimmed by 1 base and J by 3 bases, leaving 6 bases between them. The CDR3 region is CASSYWGHTEAFF. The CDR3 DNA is TGTGCCAGCAGTTACTGGGGCCACACTGAAGCTTTCTTT.

CDR3 sequence: CAISGTSGSSYNEQFF. CDR3 nucleotide sequence: TGTGCCATCAGTGGGACTAGCGGGAGCTCCTACAATGAGCAGTTCTTC. The chain links TRBV10-3 to TRBJ2-1, with 13 bases matching TRBD2. CDR1 is ENHRY, CDR2 SYGVKD, per germline. After removal of 4 bases from V and 0 bases from J, the junction contained 0 bases not matched to a gene. The CDR3 contains 16 residues.

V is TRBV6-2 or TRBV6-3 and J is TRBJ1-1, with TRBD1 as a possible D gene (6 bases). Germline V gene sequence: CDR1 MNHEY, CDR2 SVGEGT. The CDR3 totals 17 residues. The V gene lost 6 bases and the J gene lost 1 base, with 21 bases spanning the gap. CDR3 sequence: CASRQSRGASPNTEAFF. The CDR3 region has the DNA TGTGCCAGCAGGCAATCCCGGGGGGCCAGTCCGAACACTGAAGCTTTCTTT.

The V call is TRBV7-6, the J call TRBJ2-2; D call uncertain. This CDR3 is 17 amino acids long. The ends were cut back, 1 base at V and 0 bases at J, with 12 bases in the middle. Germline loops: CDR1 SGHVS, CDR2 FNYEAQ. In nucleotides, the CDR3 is TGTGCCAGCAGCTTAGGTCCCACAGCATCGAACACCGGGGAGCTGTTTTTT. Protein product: CASSLGPTASNTGELFF.

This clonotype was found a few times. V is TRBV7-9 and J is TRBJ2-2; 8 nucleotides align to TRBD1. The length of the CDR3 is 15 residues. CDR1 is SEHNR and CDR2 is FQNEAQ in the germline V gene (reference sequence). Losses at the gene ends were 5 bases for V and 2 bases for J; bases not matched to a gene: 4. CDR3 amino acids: CASSMTGVNTGELFF. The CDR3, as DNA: TGTGCCAGCAGCATGACAGGGGTCAACACCGGGGAGCTGTTTTTT.

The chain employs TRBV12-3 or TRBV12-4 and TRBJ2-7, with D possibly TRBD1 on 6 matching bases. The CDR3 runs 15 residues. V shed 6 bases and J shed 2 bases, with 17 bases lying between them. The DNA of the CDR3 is TGTGCCAGCAGCCCGGTCAGGGGTGGGACCTACGAGCAGTACTTC. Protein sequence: CASSPVRGGTYEQYF.

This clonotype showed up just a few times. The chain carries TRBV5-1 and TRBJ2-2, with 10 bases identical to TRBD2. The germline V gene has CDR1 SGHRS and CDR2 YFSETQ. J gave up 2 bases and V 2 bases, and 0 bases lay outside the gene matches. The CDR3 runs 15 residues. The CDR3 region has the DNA TGCGCCAGCAGCTTACTAGCGGGAAACACCGGGGAGCTGTTTTTT. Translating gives CASSLLAGNTGELFF. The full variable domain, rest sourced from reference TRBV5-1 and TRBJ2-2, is KAGVTQTPRYLIKTRGQQVTLSCSPISGHRSVSWYQQTPGQGLQFLFEYFSETQRNKGNFPGRFSGRQFSNSRSEMNVSTLELGDSALYLCASSLLAGNTGELFFGEGSRLTVL.

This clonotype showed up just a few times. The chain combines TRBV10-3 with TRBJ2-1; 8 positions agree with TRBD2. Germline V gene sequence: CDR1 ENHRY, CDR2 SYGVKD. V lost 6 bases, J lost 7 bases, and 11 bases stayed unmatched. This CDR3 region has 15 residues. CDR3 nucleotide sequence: TGTGCCATCAGAGGAGTGGAGCGGGAGCTTAATGAGCAGTTCTTC. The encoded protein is CAIRGVERELNEQFF.

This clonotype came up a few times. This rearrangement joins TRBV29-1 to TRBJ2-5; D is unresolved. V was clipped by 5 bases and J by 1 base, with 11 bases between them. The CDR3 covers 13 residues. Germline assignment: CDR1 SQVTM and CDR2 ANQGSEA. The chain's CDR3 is CSVTVIVQETQYF. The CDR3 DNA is TGCAGCGTTACTGTCATAGTCCAAGAGACCCAGTACTTC.

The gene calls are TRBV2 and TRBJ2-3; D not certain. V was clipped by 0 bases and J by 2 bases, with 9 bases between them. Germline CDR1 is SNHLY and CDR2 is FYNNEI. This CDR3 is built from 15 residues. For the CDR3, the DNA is TGTGCCAGCAGTGAAGCGTCCGGATTCACAGATACGCAGTATTTT. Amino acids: CASSEASGFTDTQYF. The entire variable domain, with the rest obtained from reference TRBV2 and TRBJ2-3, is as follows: EPEVTQTPSHQVTQMGQEVILRCVPISNHLYFYWYRQILGQKVEFLVSFYNNEISEKSEIFDDQFSVERPDGSNFTLKIRSTKLEDSAMYFCASSEASGFTDTQYFGPGTRLTVL.

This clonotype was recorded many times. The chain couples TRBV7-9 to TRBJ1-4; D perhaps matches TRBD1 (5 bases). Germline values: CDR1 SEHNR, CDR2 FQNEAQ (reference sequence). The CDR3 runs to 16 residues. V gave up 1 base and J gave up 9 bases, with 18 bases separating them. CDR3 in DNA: TGTGCCAGCAGCTTAGAGGGTTCGACGCCAGGGAAAAAACTGTTTTTT. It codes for CASSLEGSTPGKKLFF.

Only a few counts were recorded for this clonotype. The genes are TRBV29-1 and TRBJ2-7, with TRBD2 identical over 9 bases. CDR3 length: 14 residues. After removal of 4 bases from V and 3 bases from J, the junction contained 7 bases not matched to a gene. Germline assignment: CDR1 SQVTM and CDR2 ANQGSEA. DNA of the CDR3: TGCAGCGTTGCTCACCTAGCGGGGATCTACGAGCAGTACTTC. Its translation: CSVAHLAGIYEQYF.

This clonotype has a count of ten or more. CDR3 nucleotide sequence: TGTGCCAGCAGCGTGGGACAGGGGGCCTACGAGCAGTACTTC. The encoded protein is CASSVGQGAYEQYF. The rearrangement links TRBV7-6 to TRBJ2-7; the match to TRBD1 covers 11 bases. V shed 5 bases and J 2 bases; nucleotides not matched to a gene: 2. Germline V gene sequence: CDR1 SGHVS, CDR2 FNYEAQ. The CDR3 runs 14 residues.

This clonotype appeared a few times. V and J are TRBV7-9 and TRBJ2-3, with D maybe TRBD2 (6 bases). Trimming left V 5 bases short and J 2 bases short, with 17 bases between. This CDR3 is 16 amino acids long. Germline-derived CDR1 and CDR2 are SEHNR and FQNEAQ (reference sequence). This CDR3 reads CASSATSRTITDTQYF. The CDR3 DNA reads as TGTGCCAGCAGCGCGACTTCACGGACTATCACAGATACGCAGTATTTT.

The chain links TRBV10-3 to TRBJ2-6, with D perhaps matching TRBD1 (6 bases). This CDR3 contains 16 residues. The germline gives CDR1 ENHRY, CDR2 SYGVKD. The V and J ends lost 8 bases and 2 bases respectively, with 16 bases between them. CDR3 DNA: TGTGCCATCTCATCAGGGGCATTTGCTGGGGCCAACGTCCTGACTTTC. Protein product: CAISSGAFAGANVLTF.

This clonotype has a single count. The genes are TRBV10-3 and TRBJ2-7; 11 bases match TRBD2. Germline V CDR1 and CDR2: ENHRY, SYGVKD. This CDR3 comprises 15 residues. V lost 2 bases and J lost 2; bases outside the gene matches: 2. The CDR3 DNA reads TGTGCCATCAGTGAGGGACTAGCGGGTCCCTACGAGCAGTACTTC. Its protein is CAISEGLAGPYEQYF.

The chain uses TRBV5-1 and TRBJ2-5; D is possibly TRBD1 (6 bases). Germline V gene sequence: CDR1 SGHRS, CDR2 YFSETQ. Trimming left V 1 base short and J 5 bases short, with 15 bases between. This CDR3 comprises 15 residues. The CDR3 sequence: CASSLPRQGRETQYF. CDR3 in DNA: TGCGCCAGCAGCTTGCCGAGGCAGGGGCGTGAGACCCAGTACTTC.

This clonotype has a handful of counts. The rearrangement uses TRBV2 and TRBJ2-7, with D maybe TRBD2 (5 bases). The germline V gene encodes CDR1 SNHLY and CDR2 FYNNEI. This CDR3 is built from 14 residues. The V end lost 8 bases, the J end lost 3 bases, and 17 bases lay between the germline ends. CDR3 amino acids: CASLPRATFYEQYF. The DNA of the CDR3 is TGTGCCAGCCTTCCGCGGGCCACTTTCTACGAGCAGTACTTC. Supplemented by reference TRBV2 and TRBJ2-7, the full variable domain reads EPEVTQTPSHQVTQMGQEVILRCVPISNHLYFYWYRQILGQKVEFLVSFYNNEISEKSEIFDDQFSVERPDGSNFTLKIRSTKLEDSAMYFCASLPRATFYEQYFGPGTRLTVT.

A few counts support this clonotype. As DNA, the CDR3 is TGCGCCAGCAGCTTGGTTAGGGGACAGGGCTCCTACAATGAGCAGTTCTTC. Protein product: CASSLVRGQGSYNEQFF. The chain is built from TRBV5-1 and TRBJ2-1; TRBD1 matches 9 bases. Unmatched junction bases numbered 4, after V lost 0 bases and J lost 0 bases. The CDR3 contains 17 residues. Per the germline V gene, CDR1 is SGHRS and CDR2 is YFSETQ.

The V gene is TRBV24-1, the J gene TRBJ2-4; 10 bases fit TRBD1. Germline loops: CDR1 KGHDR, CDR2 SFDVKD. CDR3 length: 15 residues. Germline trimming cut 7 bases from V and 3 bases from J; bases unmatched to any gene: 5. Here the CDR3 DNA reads TGTGCCACCAGCGCCGGGACAGGGGTCAAAAACATTCAGTACTTC. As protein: CATSAGTGVKNIQYF.